This entry concerns a single T cell receptor (beta chain). Generated by immunoSEQ multiplex PCR, the TCRdb table keeps only in-frame clones and is missing some. The table shows about 130,000 clones, with approximately 96% occurring only once. The data originate from a study of T cell changes during pregnancy in multiple sclerosis. The germline CDR1 and CDR2 sequences are SGDLS and YYNGEE. The CDR3 sequence is 13 residues long. The ends were cut back, 2 bases at V and 5 bases at J, with 8 bases in the middle. The sequence was obtained from a female donor with multiple sclerosis, enrolled in a pregnancy study. Sequencing used peripheral blood, obtained after pregnancy. The genes are TRBV9 and TRBJ2-1; D not resolved. This CDR3 is CASSVNIDNEQFF. In DNA, the CDR3 is TGTGCCAGCAGCGTTAATATCGACAATGAGCAGTTCTTC.